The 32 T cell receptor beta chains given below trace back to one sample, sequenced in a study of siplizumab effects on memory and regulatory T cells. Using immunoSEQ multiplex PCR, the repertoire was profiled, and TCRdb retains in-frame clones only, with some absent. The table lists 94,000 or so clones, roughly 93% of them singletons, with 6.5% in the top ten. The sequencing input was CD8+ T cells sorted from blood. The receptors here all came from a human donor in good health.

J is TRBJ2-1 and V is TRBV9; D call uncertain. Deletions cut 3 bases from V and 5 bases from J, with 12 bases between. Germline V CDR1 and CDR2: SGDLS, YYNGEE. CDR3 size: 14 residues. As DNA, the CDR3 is TGTGCCAGCAGCGCCCATCTAGAGGACAATGAGCAGTTCTTC. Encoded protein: CASSAHLEDNEQFF.

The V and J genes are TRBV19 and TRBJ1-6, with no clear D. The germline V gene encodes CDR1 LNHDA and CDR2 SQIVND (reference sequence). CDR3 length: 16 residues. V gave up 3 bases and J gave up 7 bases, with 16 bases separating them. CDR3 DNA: TGTGCCAGTAGTATCCGCCCCCCCGGCGAGAATTCACCCCTCCACTTT. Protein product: CASSIRPPGENSPLHF.

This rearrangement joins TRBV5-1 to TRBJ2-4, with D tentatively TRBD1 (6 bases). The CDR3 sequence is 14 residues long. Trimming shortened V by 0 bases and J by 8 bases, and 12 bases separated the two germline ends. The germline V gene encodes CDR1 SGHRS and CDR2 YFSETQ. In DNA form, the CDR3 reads TGCGCCAGCAGCTTGGAGCCAGGGGTGGACATTCAGTACTTC. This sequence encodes CASSLEPGVDIQYF.

For the CDR3, the DNA is TGTGCCAGCAGCTTAGCGCTTGGAACTAGCGGGGGGCTAGAGACCCAGTACTTC. This encodes CASSLALGTSGGLETQYF. The V call is TRBV7-6, the J call TRBJ2-5; 12 bases align to TRBD2. CDR1 is SGHVS and CDR2 is FNYEAQ in the germline V gene. The ends lost 0 bases at V and 4 bases at J; junction bases unmatched: 9. This CDR3 spans 18 amino acids.

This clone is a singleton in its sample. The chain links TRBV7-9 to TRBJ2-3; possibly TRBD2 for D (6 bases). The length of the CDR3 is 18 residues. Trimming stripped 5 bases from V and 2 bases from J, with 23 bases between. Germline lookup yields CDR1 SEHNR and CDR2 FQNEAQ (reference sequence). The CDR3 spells CASSPLVGSGLNTDTQYF. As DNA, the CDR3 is TGTGCCAGCAGCCCCCTGGTAGGTAGCGGCTTAAACACAGATACGCAGTATTTT.

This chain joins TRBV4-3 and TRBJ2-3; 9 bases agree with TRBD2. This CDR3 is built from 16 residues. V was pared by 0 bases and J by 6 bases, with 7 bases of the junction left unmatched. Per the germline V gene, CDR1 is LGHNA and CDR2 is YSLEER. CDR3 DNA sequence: TGCGCCAGCAGCCAAGATGTAGCGGGAGTTCTTGATACGCAGTATTTT. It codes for CASSQDVAGVLDTQYF.

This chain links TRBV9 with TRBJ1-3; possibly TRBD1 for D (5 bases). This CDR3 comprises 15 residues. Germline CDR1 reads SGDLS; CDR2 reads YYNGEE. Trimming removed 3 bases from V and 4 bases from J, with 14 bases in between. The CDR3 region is CASSAPGLAGNTIYF. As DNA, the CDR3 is TGTGCCAGCAGCGCCCCAGGGTTGGCCGGAAACACCATATATTTT.

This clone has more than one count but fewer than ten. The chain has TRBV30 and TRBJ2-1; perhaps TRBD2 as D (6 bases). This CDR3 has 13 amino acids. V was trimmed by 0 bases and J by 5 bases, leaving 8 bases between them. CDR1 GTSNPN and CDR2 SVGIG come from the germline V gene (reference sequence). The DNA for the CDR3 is TGTGCCTGGAGTGTACGGGAGCACAATGAGCAGTTCTTC. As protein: CAWSVREHNEQFF.

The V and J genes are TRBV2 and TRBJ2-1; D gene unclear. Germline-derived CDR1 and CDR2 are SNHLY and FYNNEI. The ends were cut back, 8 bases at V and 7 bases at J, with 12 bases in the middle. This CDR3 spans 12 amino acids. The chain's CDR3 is CASATDPNEQFF. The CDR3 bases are TGTGCCAGCGCAACCGATCCAAATGAGCAGTTCTTC.

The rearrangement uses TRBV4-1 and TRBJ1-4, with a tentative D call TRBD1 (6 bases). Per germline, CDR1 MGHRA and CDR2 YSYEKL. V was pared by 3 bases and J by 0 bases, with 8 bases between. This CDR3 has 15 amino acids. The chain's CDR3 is CASSQRTATNEKLFF. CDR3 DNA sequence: TGCGCCAGCAGCCAGAGGACAGCAACTAATGAAAAACTGTTTTTT.

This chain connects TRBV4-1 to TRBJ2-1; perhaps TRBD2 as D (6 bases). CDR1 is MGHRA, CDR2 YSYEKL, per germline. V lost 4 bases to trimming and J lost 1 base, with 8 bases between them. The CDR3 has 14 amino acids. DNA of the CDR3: TGCGCCAGCAGCCTCGGGGGTTCCTACAATGAGCAGTTCTTC. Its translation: CASSLGGSYNEQFF.

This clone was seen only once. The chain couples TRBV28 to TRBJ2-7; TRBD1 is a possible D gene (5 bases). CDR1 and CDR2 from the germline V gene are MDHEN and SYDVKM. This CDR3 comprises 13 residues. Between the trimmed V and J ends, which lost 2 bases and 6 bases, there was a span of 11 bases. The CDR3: CASSLGHQAEQYF. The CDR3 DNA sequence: TGTGCCAGCAGTTTAGGACACCAAGCCGAGCAGTACTTC.

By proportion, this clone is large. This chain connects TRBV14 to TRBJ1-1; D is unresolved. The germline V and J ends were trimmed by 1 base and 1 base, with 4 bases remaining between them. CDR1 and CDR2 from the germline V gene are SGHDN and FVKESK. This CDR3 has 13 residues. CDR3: CASSQGQNTEAFF. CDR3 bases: TGTGCCAGCAGCCAAGGACAGAACACTGAAGCTTTCTTT.

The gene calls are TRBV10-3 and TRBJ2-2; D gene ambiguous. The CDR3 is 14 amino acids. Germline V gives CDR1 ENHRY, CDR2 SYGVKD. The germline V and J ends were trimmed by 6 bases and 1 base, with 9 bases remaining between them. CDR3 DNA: TGTGCCATCAGGGTGGTGGAGAACACCGGGGAGCTGTTTTTT. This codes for CAIRVVENTGELFF.

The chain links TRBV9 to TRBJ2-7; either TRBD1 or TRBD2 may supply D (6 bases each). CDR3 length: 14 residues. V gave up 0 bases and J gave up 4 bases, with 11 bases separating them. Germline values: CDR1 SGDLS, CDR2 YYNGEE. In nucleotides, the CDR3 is TGTGCCAGCAGCGTAGAGGGGGACTTTTACGAGCAGTACTTC. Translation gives CASSVEGDFYEQYF.

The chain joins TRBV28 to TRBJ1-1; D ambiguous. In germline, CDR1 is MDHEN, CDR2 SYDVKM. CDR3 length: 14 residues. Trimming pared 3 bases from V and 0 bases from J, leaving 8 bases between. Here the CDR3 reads CASSFWDVNTEAFF. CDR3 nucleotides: TGTGCCAGCAGTTTCTGGGATGTGAACACTGAAGCTTTCTTT.

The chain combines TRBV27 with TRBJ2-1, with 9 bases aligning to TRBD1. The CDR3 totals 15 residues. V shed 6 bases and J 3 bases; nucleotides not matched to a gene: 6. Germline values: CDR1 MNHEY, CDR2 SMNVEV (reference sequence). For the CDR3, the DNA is TGTGCCAGCAGACTACCGGGACAGGGCTACAATGAGCAGTTCTTC. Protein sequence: CASRLPGQGYNEQFF.

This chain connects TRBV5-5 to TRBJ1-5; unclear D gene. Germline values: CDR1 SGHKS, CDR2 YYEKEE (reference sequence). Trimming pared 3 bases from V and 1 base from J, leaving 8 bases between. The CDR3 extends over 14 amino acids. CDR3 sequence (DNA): TGTGCCAGCAGCTATGGCACGAGCAATCAGCCCCAGCATTTT. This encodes CASSYGTSNQPQHF.

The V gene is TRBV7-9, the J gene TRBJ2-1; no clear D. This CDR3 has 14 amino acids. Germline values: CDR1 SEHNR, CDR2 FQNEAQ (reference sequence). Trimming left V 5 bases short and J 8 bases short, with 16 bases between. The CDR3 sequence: CASSPLAPLYEQFF. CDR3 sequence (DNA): TGTGCCAGCAGCCCCCTGGCGCCCTTATATGAGCAGTTCTTC.

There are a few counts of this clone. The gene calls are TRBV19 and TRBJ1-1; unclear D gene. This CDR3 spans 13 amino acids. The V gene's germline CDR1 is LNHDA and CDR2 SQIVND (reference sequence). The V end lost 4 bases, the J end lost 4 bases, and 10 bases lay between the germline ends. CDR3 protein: CASSRGLSTEAFF. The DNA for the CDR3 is TGTGCCAGTAGTAGAGGGTTGAGCACTGAAGCTTTCTTT.

The CDR3 nucleotides are TGTGCCAGCAGCTTACCTATTTTGGGGGGTCCAACAGAAGCTTTCTTT. Translation gives CASSLPILGGPTEAFF. The chain combines TRBV7-9 with TRBJ1-1, with D perhaps matching TRBD1 (5 bases). Trimming stripped 2 bases from V and 8 bases from J, with 21 bases between. The CDR3 loop spans 16 amino acids. In germline, CDR1 is SEHNR, CDR2 FQNEAQ (reference sequence).

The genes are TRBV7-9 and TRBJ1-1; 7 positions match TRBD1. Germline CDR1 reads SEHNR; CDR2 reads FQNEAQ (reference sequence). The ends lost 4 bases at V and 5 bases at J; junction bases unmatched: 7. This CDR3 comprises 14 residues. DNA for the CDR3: TGTGCCAGCAGCTCTACCACAGGGGTGACTGAAGCTTTCTTT. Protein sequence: CASSSTTGVTEAFF.

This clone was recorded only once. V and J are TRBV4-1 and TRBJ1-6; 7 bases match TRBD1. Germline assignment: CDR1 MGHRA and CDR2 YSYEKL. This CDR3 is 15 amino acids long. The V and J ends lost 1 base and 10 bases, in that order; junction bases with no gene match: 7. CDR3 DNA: TGCGCCAGCAGCCAAGCGGGAGGGGGCAGGTCACCCCTCCACTTT. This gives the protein CASSQAGGGRSPLHF.

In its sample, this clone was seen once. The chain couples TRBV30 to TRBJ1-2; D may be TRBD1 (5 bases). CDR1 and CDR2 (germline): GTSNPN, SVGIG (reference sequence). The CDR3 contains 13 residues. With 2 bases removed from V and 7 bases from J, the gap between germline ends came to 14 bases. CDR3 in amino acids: CAWSWDLSGGYTF. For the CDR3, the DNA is TGTGCCTGGAGTTGGGACCTCTCCGGTGGCTACACCTTC.

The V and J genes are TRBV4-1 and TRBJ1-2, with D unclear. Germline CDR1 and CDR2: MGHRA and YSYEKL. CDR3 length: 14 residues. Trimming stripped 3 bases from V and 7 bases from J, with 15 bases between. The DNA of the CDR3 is TGCGCCAGCAGCCACCCGAATCTGTTTGGTGGCTACACCTTC. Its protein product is CASSHPNLFGGYTF.

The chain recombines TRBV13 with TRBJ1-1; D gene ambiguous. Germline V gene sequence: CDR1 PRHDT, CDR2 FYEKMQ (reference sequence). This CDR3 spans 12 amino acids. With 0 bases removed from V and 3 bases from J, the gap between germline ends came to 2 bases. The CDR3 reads CASSLGDTEAFF. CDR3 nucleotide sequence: TGTGCCAGCAGCTTAGGGGACACTGAAGCTTTCTTT.

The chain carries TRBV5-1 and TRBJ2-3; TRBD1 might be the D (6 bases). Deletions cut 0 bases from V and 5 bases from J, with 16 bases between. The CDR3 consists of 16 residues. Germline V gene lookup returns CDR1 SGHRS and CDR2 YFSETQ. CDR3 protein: CASSLGWGRDLDTQYF. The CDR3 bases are TGCGCCAGCAGCTTGGGCTGGGGGCGAGATCTAGATACGCAGTATTTT.

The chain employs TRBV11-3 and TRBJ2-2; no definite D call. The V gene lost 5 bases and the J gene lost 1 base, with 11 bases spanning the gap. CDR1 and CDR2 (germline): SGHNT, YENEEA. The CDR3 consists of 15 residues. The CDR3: CASSPRNLNTGELFF. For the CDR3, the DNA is TGTGCCAGCAGCCCCAGAAATTTGAACACCGGGGAGCTGTTTTTT.

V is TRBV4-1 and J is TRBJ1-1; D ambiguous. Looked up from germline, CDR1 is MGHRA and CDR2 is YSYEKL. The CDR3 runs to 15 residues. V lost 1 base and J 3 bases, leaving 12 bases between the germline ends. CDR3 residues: CASSQAWGGYTEAFF. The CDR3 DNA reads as TGCGCCAGCAGCCAAGCATGGGGTGGGTACACTGAAGCTTTCTTT.

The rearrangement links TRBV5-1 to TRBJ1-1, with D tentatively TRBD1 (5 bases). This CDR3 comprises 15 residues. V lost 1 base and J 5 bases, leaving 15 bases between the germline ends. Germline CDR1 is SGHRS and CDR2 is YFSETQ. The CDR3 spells CASSLHGLGETEAFF. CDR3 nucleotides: TGCGCCAGCAGCTTGCATGGTCTGGGGGAGACTGAAGCTTTCTTT.

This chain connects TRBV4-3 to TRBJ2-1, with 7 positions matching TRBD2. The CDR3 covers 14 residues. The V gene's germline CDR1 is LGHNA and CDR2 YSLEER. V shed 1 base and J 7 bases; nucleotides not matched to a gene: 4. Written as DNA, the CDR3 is TGCGCCAGCAGCCAAGTTGCGGGAGAGAATGAGCAGTTCTTC. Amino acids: CASSQVAGENEQFF.

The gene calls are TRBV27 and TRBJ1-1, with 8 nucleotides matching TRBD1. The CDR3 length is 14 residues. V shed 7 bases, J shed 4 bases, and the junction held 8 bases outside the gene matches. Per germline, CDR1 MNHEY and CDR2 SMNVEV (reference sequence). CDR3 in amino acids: CASNRQGTPTEAFF. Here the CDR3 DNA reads TGTGCCAGCAATCGACAGGGGACCCCCACTGAAGCTTTCTTT.